One sample yielded the 16 T cell receptor beta chains listed below, sequenced in a study of PD-1 blockade in classical Hodgkin lymphoma. This table comes from immunoSEQ multiplex PCR, and its TCRdb copy is limited to in-frame clones, with some not included. The data contain approximately 14,000 clones, roughly nine tenths of them seen just once; the ten biggest clones take up around 5%. Time point: newly diagnosed, previously untreated cHL patient sample. PBMCs, once thawed, yielded CD8+ T cells isolated by magnetic negative selection. The source material was CD8+ T cells from blood. These receptors came from a human donor with classical Hodgkin lymphoma.

The chain joins TRBV5-6 to TRBJ2-7; no clear D gene. The germline gives CDR1 SGHDT, CDR2 YYEEEE. The CDR3 has 12 amino acids. Trimming cost V 2 bases and J 5 bases, with 8 bases left between them. The CDR3 DNA follows: TGTGCCAGCAGCTTAGACTGGAACGAGCAGTACTTC. As protein: CASSLDWNEQYF.

This sequence joins TRBV6-6 and TRBJ2-1, with no clear D. Trimming shortened V by 8 bases and J by 2 bases, and 13 bases separated the two germline ends. CDR3 length: 14 amino acids. Germline V lookup: CDR1 MNHNY, CDR2 SVGAGI (reference sequence). The CDR3 sequence is CASGPSAAYNEQFF. CDR3 sequence (DNA): TGTGCCAGCGGGCCCTCCGCCGCCTACAATGAGCAGTTCTTC.

This clone was seen a single time. The chain carries TRBV30 and TRBJ1-1; D is unclear. Trimming pared 4 bases from V and 1 base from J, leaving 10 bases between. This CDR3 has 13 amino acids. Looked up from germline, CDR1 is GTSNPN and CDR2 is SVGIG (reference sequence). The CDR3 reads CAWTPSGNTEAFF. In nucleotides, the CDR3 is TGTGCCTGGACCCCTTCGGGGAACACTGAAGCTTTCTTT.

This chain joins TRBV9 and TRBJ2-7, with D tentatively TRBD2 (6 bases). The V gene's germline CDR1 is SGDLS and CDR2 YYNGEE. There are 15 residues in the CDR3. The ends were cut back, 0 bases at V and 3 bases at J, with 13 bases in the middle. Here the CDR3 DNA reads TGTGCCAGCAGCGTAGGTCTGGCGGGACGCTACGAGCAGTACTTC. This translates into CASSVGLAGRYEQYF.

CDR3 sequence: CASSPILYNEQFF. The CDR3 DNA reads as TGTGCCAGCAGTCCCATCCTTTACAATGAGCAGTTCTTC. This chain links TRBV27 with TRBJ2-1; D unresolved. With 5 bases removed from V and 4 bases from J, the gap between germline ends came to 9 bases. The CDR3 consists of 13 residues. CDR1 and CDR2 from the germline V gene are MNHEY and SMNVEV (reference sequence).

The J gene is TRBJ1-5, the V gene TRBV7-2; TRBD1 agrees at 9 bases. This CDR3 region has 18 residues. V lost 5 bases and J lost 1; bases outside the gene matches: 12. Per the germline V gene, CDR1 is SGHTA and CDR2 is FQGNSA. The CDR3: CASSGGTGLGGSNQPQHF. The CDR3 DNA follows: TGTGCCAGCAGCGGGGGGACAGGGCTGGGTGGGAGCAATCAGCCCCAGCATTTT.

A few counts support this clone. This rearrangement joins TRBV16 to TRBJ2-7; 9 positions match TRBD1. CDR3 size: 13 residues. Looked up from germline, CDR1 is KGHSY and CDR2 is FQNENV. The J segment lost 2 bases and the V segment lost 6 bases, leaving 2 bases of the junction unmatched. The CDR3 nucleotides read TGTGCCAGCAGTCGGGACAGGGCCTACGAGCAGTACTTC. Its protein is CASSRDRAYEQYF.

J is TRBJ1-4 and V is TRBV7-8; possibly TRBD1 for D (6 bases). CDR1 and CDR2 from the germline V gene are SGHVS and FQNEAQ. The CDR3 loop spans 15 amino acids. V shed 4 bases and J shed 5 bases, with 14 bases lying between them. The CDR3 sequence: CASSSPGRGNEKLFF. CDR3 in DNA: TGTGCCAGCAGCTCCCCGGGCAGGGGCAATGAAAAACTGTTTTTT.

The count of this clone is one. V usage is TRBV4-2 and J usage is TRBJ2-3; 9 nucleotides align to TRBD2. J lost 4 bases, V lost 4 bases, and 6 bases had no gene match. Germline assignment: CDR1 LGHNA and CDR2 YNFKEQ. The CDR3 is made up of 15 amino acids. DNA for the CDR3: TGTGCCAGCAGCCCCGGGACTAGCTCATCAGATACGCAGTATTTT. Protein: CASSPGTSSSDTQYF.

The V call is TRBV6-5, the J call TRBJ1-1, with D uncertain. V was shortened by 6 bases and J by 11 bases, with 7 bases between the two germline ends. This CDR3 is built from 9 residues. Germline V gene sequence: CDR1 MNHEY, CDR2 SVGAGI. The CDR3 nucleotides are TGTGCCAGCAGCCCGGGGGCTTTCTTT. Its protein is CASSPGAFF.

The CDR3 loop reads CASSITGPDEQYF. The CDR3 bases are TGTGCCAGTAGTATTACGGGACCGGACGAGCAGTACTTC. The rearrangement links TRBV19 to TRBJ2-7, with D tentatively TRBD1 or TRBD2 (5 bases each). This CDR3 has 13 residues. V lost 3 bases to trimming and J lost 5 bases, with 11 bases between them. Germline lookup yields CDR1 LNHDA and CDR2 SQIVND (reference sequence).

This chain connects TRBV2 to TRBJ2-5; 7 bases fit TRBD2. CDR3 length: 14 residues. The germline V gene encodes CDR1 SNHLY and CDR2 FYNNEI. V lost 5 bases, J lost 3 bases, and 6 bases stayed unmatched. The CDR3 region is CASSSRDYEETQYF. The CDR3 DNA follows: TGTGCCAGCAGTAGCCGGGACTACGAAGAGACCCAGTACTTC.

The rearrangement joins TRBV12-5 to TRBJ1-5, with 8 nucleotides matching TRBD1. Germline CDR1 is LGHNT and CDR2 is FRNRAP. The CDR3 is 22 residues long. The V gene end was trimmed by 3 bases and the J gene end by 3 bases; junction bases not matched to a gene: 25. In DNA form, the CDR3 reads TGTGCTAGTGGTTTTTCTTACCCCCCACTCCCCAGGGGGCGGTTAATCAATCAGCCCCAGCATTTT. As protein: CASGFSYPPLPRGRLINQPQHF.

This chain joins TRBV7-9 and TRBJ1-2, with D hard to call. Looked up from germline, CDR1 is SEHNR and CDR2 is FQNEAQ (reference sequence). V was clipped by 1 base and J by 7 bases, with 13 bases between them. CDR3 length: 14 residues. CDR3 loop: CASSLGGEMPGYTF. DNA of the CDR3: TGTGCCAGCAGCTTAGGTGGAGAGATGCCTGGCTACACCTTC.

The chain uses TRBV5-1 and TRBJ2-7; TRBD2 matches at 12 bases. CDR3 length: 15 residues. Germline-derived CDR1 and CDR2 are SGHRS and YFSETQ. With 4 bases clipped from V and 5 bases from J, the junction kept 7 bases outside the gene matches. CDR3 amino acids: CASSLGTSGFHEQYF. The CDR3, as DNA: TGCGCCAGCAGCCTCGGGACTAGCGGGTTCCACGAGCAGTACTTC.

V and J are TRBV9 and TRBJ2-6, with D unresolved. The CDR3 spans 17 residues. CDR1 is SGDLS and CDR2 is YYNGEE in the germline V gene. Trimming cost V 3 bases and J 0 bases, with 13 bases left between them. This CDR3 reads CASSGMTVRSGANVLTF. DNA of the CDR3: TGTGCCAGCAGCGGAATGACGGTTCGCTCTGGGGCCAACGTCCTGACTTTC.